Below, one T cell receptor beta chain is given with its context. Its antigen has not been determined. Per-base quality was not reported, and no clone a single base away is much larger than it. The immunoSEQ Assay, a bias-controlled multiplex PCR, was used to amplify TCRbeta CDR3 regions from genomic DNA. Per the authors' processing: The number of nucleated cells in each sample was estimated by amplification of reference gene primers within the assay. Sequence reads were collapsed and filtered to measure the absolute abundance of every unique TCRbeta CDR3 rearrangement. Productive Simpson clonality was computed per sample as the square root of Simpson's diversity index over productive rearrangements. Here the immuneACCESS table is served through TCRdb, limited to in-frame sequences with V and J called. Missing clones are a known gap in these copies; in checked studies unresolved V genes cover under half, and the rest lacks a known reason. The D gene and trimming were derived from the DNA, and the V and J assignments and clone size from that table. Recorded for this sample are under 120,000 clones; more than 75% of them occurred a single time. The ten largest clonotypes hold under 2.5% of the sample.

Including the terminal cysteine and phenylalanine, the CDR3 comprises 17 residues. CDR3 DNA is the only sequence kept; it has 51 bases, read in frame from the first base. Via the germline V gene, CDR1 is MGHRA and CDR2 YSYEKL. For this chain, trimming is 0 bases at the V end and 2 bases at the J end, and the number of junction bases without a gene match is 6. This record belongs to a study of blood T cell repertoires in COVID-19 (TCRdb year 2020). Regarding the study in general: Samples from collaborators originated in the United States, Italy and Spain and spanned both the acute and convalescent phases of COVID-19. Samples came from the ongoing ImmuneRACE study (first 160 participants) plus 1,254 subjects from 6 global collaborators. Where available, HLA class I and class II types were obtained from metadata supplied by the sample provider rather than from assay-based typing. The repertoires were released in a freely available public database meant as a resource for research on the immune response to SARS-CoV-2. The material from the prospective study consisted of cDNA or gDNA derived from T cells, B-cell-depleted T cells, or PBMCs. Deeply sampled blood TCRbeta repertoires from subjects exposed to, actively infected with, or recovered from COVID-19 were included in the dataset. Nearly every sample came with metadata listing a de-identified subject ID, COVID-19 status, age in years and sex. Paper-wide results and their limitations: The amount of clinical and demographic metadata varied by source and participant and was provided uncurated.

Each collaborating institution followed its own protocols to collect whole blood in K2EDTA tubes. For TCRbeta analysis, collaborators shipped samples in one of three forms: frozen whole blood, isolated PBMCs, or DNA extracted from either of those sample types. The chain is made from TRBV4-1 and TRBJ1-5; TRBD1 aligns with 8 central bases. This TCR was recovered from a human donor in a cohort sampled during active COVID-19. The sample was peripheral blood. The sequence in DNA is TGCGCCAGCAGCCAAGAGGGCTGGGGACAGGGCAATCAGCCCCAGCATTTT. Translated, it gives CASSQEGWGQGNQPQHF.